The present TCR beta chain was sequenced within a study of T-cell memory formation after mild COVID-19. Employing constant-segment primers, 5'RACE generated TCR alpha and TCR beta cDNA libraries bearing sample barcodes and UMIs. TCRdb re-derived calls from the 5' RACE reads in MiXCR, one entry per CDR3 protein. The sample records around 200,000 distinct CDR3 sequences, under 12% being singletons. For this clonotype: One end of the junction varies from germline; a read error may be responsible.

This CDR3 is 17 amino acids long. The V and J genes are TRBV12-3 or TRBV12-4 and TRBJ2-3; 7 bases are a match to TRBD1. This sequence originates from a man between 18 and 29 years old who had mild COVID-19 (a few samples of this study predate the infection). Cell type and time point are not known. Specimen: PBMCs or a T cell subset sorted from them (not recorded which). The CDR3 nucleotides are TGTGCCAGCAGCTTAGCCCGGACAGGAGCTAGCACAGATACGCAGTATTTT. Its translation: CASSLARTGASTDTQYF.